This T cell receptor (beta chain) was captured by sequencing in a study of T cells after yellow fever vaccination. Study conclusions and caveats: Abundant clonotypes (contaminants from the bulk population) could be present in FACS-sorted repertoires. Most primary-vaccination clones reappeared after the booster (approximately 95% CD4, about 87% CD8).

From germline, CDR1 is MNHEY and CDR2 SMNVEV (reference sequence). With 3 bases removed from V and 0 bases from J, the gap between germline ends came to 12 bases. This CDR3 spans 16 amino acids. The table lists this clonotype with a few counts. Its specificity is unknown. TCRdb reprocessed the 5' RACE reads with MiXCR, giving one entry per CDR3 protein. The table shows a few hundred thousand distinct CDR3 sequences, with 3% to 4.5% occurring only once. Sequenced here: PBMCs, sampled 5 days after the yellow fever booster vaccination. This clonotype originated in a young man who received the YFV17D yellow fever vaccine. The chain is built from TRBV27 and TRBJ1-5; a possible D gene is TRBD1 (6 bases). CDR3 in DNA: TGTGCCAGCAGTTTTACAGGGATCGATAGCAATCAGCCCCAGCATTTT. This translates into CASSFTGIDSNQPQHF.